This T cell receptor (beta chain) was observed in a study of T cell responses to AZD1222 COVID-19 vaccine. The study, taken as a whole, reports: Repertoires were collected only later (after the peak T cell response had occurred). Clonal diversity was possibly underestimated, and white British individuals and females predominated among donors.

As to this clone: Its target is unknown.

Trimming took off 3 bases at V and 3 bases at J, with 27 bases between the two ends. CDR1 LNHDA and CDR2 SQIVND come from the germline V gene (reference sequence). The CDR3 has 20 amino acids. The table came from immunoSEQ multiplex PCR; TCRdb's copy has only in-frame clones and leaves some out. Of approximately 120,000 clones in the sample, around 93% were seen once. V gene TRBV19 combines with J gene TRBJ1-5, with a tentative D call TRBD1 (5 bases). Sample: peripheral blood, taken on day 0 of AZD1222 vaccination. The TCR sequence derives from an adult in good health. This CDR3 is CASSIAGSLGRRSVNQPQHF. The CDR3 bases are TGTGCCAGTAGTATTGCAGGGTCGTTGGGGAGGAGGAGCGTCAATCAGCCCCAGCATTTT.